This T cell receptor beta chain emerged from a study of PD-1 blockade in classical Hodgkin lymphoma. Points from the study as a whole: Whoever responded completely had baseline diversity much like that seen in newly diagnosed patients. In CD4+ cells, TCR diversity went up significantly by C4D1, but in CD8+ cells it did not.

CDR3 length: 14 amino acids. Per germline, CDR1 SEHNR and CDR2 FQNEAQ (reference sequence). Data came from immunoSEQ multiplex PCR; TCRdb stores just in-frame clones and leaves some out. The sample lists around 30,000 clones, about 93% occurring once. Time point noted: cycle 4 day 1 (C4D1), after less than 7 weeks of nivolumab. All the patients suffered relapse after autologous stem cell transplantation, and brentuximab vedotin exposure differed. By magnetic negative selection, CD4+ T cells were purified from thawed PBMCs. Details on this clone: No antigen is known for it. At one end the junction does not follow the germline gene, possibly because of a read error.

The source is a human donor with classical Hodgkin lymphoma. The chain links TRBV7-9 to TRBJ1-2; tentative D call: TRBD1 (6 bases). The sample consisted of CD4+ T cells from blood, taken before the fourth cycle of nivolumab. CDR3 in DNA: TGTGCCAGCAGCGTAGCTACAGGGAACTATGGCTACACCTTC. Protein sequence: CASSVATGNYGYTF.